This T cell receptor (beta chain) was identified in a study of cytomegalovirus exposure and HLA in healthy donors. Remarks on this clone: Its target is not known.

The PCR was carried out with 60 Vbeta primers and 13 Jbeta primers. Generated by immunoSEQ multiplex PCR, the TCRdb table keeps only in-frame clones and is missing some. The table records around 150,000 clones, around 84% of them present only once. Study-wide results and limits: V segments that were indistinguishable, TRBV6-2 and TRBV6-3 among them, were omitted from analysis. Reportedly, TCR beta sequences accurately predicted HLA-A and HLA-B alleles in most subjects.

Trimming took 1 base from V and 3 from J; bases not matched to a gene: 0. Per germline, CDR1 SGHTA and CDR2 FQGNSA. The CDR3 sequence is 14 residues long. This rearrangement joins TRBV7-2 to TRBJ2-1; 7 positions agree with TRBD2. The TCR comes from a boy between 2 and 10 years old in good health and CMV-seronegative. The sample consisted of PBMCs. The CDR3 sequence: CASSLGDYYNEQFF. The CDR3 DNA sequence: TGTGCCAGCAGCTTAGGGGACTACTACAATGAGCAGTTCTTC.